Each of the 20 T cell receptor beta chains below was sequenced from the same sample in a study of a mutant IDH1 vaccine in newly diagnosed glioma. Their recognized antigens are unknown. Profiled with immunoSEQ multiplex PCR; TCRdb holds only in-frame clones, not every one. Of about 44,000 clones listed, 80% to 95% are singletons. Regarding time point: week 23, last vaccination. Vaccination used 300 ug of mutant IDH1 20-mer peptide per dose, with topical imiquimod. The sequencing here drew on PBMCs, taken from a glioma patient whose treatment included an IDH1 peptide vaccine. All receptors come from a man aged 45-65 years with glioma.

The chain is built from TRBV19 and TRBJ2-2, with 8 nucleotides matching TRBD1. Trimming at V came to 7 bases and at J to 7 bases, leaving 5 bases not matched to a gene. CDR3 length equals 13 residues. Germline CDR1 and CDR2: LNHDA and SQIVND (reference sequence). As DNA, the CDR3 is TGTGCCAGTATACGGACAGGGAGCGGGGAGCTGTTTTTT. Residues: CASIRTGSGELFF.

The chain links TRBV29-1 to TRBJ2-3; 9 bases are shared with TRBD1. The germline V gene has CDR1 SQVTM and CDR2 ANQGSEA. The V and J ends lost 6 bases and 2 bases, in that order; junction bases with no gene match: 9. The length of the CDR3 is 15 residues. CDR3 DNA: TGCAGCGTGATTTACCGGACAGGGGCCACAGATACGCAGTATTTT. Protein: CSVIYRTGATDTQYF.

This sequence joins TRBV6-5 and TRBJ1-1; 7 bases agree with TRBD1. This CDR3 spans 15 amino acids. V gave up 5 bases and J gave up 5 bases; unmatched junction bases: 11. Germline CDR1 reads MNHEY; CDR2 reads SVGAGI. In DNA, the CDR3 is TGTGCCAGCAGTCCTACTACAGGGGTGGGGACTGAAGCTTTCTTT. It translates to CASSPTTGVGTEAFF.

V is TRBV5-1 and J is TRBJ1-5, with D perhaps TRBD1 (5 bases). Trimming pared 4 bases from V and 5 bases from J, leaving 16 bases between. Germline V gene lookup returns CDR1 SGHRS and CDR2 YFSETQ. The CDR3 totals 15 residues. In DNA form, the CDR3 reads TGCGCCAGCAGCAAGGCCCCCGGGGGGGATCAGCCCCAGCATTTT. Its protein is CASSKAPGGDQPQHF.

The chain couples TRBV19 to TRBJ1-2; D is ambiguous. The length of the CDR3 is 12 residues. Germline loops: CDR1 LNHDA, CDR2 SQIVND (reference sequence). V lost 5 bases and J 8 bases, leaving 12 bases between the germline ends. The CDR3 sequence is CASSLSTGGYTF. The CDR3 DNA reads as TGTGCCAGTAGTCTTTCCACGGGCGGCTACACCTTC.

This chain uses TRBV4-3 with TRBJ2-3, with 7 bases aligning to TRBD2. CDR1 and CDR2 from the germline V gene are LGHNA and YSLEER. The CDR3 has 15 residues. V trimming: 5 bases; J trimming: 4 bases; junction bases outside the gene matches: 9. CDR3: CASSKAGTKADTQYF. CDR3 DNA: TGCGCCAGCAGCAAAGCCGGGACTAAGGCAGATACGCAGTATTTT.

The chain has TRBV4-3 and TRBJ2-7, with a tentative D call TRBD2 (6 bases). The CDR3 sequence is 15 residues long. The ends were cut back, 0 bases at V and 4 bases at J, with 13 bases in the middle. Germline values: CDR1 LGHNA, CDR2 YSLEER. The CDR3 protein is CASSQEVWGVYEQYF. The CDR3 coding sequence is TGCGCCAGCAGCCAAGAGGTATGGGGGGTTTACGAGCAGTACTTC.

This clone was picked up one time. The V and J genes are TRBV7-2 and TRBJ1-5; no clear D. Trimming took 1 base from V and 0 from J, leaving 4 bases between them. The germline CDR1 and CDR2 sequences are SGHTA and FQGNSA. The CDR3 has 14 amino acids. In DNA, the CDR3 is TGTGCCAGCAGCTTAGATAGTAGCAATCAGCCCCAGCATTTT. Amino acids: CASSLDSSNQPQHF.

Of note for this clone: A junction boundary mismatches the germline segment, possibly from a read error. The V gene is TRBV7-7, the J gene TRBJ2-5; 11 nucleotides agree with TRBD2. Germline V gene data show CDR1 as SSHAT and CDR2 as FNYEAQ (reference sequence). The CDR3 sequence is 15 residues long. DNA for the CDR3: TGTGCTAGCAGCGCGGGACTAGCGGAGCAAGAGACCCAGTACTTC. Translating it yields CASSAGLAEQETQYF. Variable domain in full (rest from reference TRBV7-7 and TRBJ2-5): GAGVSQSPRYKVTKRGQDVTLRCDPISSHATLYWYQQALGQGPEFLTYFNYEAQPDKSGLPSDRFSAERPEGSISTLTIQRTEQRDSAMYRCASSAGLAEQETQYFGPGTRLLVL.

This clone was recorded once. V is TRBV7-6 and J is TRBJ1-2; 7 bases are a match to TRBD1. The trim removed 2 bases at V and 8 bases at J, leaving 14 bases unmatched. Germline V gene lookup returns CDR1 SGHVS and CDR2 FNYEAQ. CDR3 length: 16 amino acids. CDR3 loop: CASSLLRAGQVYGYTF. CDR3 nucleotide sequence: TGTGCCAGCAGCTTACTTCGTGCCGGACAGGTCTACGGCTACACCTTC.

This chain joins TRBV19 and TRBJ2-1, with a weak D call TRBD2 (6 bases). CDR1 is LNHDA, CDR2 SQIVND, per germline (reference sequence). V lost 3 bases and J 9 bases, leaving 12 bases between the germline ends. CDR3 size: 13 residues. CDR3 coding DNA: TGTGCCAGTAGTATGGCTCTACTAGCTGAGCAGTTCTTC. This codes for CASSMALLAEQFF.

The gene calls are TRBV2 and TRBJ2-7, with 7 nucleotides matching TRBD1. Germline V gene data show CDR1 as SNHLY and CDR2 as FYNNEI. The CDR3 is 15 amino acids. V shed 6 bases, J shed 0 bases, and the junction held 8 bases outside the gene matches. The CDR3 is CASRRGQDISYEQYF. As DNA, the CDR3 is TGTGCCAGCAGACGCGGACAGGATATCTCCTACGAGCAGTACTTC.

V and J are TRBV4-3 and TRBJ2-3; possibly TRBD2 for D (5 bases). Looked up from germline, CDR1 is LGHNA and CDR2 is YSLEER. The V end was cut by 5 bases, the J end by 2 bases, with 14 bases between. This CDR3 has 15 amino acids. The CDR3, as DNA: TGCGCCAGCAGCATGAAGGGAGTGGACACAGATACGCAGTATTTT. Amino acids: CASSMKGVDTDTQYF.

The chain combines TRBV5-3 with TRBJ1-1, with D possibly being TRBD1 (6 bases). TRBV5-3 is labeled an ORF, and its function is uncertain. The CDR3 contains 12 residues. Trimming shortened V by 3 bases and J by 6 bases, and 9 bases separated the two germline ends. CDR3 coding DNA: TGTGCCAGAAGCTGGGGGCAGGCTGAAGCTTTCTTT. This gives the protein CARSWGQAEAFF.

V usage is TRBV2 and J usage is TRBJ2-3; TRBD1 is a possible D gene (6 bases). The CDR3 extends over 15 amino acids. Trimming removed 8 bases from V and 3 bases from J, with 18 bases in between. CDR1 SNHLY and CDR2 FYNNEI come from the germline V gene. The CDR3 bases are TGTGCCAGCCGAAAAACAGGGAGAGGGACAGATACGCAGTATTTT. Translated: CASRKTGRGTDTQYF. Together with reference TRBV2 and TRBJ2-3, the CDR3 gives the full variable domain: EPEVTQTPSHQVTQMGQEVILRCVPISNHLYFYWYRQILGQKVEFLVSFYNNEISEKSEIFDDQFSVERPDGSNFTLKIRSTKLEDSAMYFCASRKTGRGTDTQYFGPGTRLTVL.

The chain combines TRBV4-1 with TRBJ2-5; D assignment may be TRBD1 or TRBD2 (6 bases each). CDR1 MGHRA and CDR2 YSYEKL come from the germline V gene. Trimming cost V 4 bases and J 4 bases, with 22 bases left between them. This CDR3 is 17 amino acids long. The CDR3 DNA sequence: TGCGCCAGCAGCCCAGGGGTCTACAGGGACTTGAGAGAGACCCAGTACTTC. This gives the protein CASSPGVYRDLRETQYF.

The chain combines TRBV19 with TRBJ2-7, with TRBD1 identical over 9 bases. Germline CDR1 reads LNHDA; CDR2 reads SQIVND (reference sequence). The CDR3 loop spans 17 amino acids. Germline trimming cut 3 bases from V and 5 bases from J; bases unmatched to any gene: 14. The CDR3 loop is CASSMGRMEGDRDEQYF. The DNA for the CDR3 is TGTGCCAGTAGTATGGGGCGTATGGAAGGGGACAGGGACGAGCAGTACTTC.

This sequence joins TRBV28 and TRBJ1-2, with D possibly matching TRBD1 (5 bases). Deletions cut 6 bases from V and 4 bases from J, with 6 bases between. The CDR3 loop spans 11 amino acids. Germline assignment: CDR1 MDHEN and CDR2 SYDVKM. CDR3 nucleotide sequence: TGTGCCAGCAGGGGGGGCTATGGCTACACCTTC. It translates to CASRGGYGYTF.

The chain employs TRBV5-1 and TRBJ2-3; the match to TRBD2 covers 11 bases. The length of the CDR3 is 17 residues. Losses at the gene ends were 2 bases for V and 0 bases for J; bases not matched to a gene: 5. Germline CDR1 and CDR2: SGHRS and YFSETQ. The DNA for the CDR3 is TGCGCCAGCAGCTTCGGACTAGCGGGTTCTAGCACAGATACGCAGTATTTT. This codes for CASSFGLAGSSTDTQYF.

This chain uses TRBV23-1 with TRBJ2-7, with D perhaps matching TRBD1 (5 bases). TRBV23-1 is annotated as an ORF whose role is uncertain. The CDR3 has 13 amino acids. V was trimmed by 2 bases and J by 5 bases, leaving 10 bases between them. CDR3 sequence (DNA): TGCGCCAGCAGTCAACCCCAGGGAAACGAGCAGTACTTC. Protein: CASSQPQGNEQYF.